One T cell receptor (beta chain) is described in this entry. The method was immunoSEQ multiplex PCR; TCRdb's version includes in-frame clones alone and lacks a portion of them. The data contain about 18,000 clones, 80% to 85% of them singletons. This record belongs to a study of T cell changes during pregnancy in multiple sclerosis. CDR1 MNHEY and CDR2 SVGAGI come from the germline V gene. Trimming pared 2 bases from V and 5 bases from J, leaving 15 bases between. The CDR3 sequence is 15 residues long. The chain carries TRBV6-5 and TRBJ1-1; D perhaps matches TRBD1 (6 bases). The sample was CD8+ T cells from peripheral blood mononuclear cells, taken in the third trimester of pregnancy. The receptor comes from a female donor in good health, enrolled as a control in a pregnancy study. The CDR3 sequence is CASSYPAGGETEAFF. Here the CDR3 DNA reads TGTGCCAGCAGTTACCCCGCGGGGGGCGAGACTGAAGCTTTCTTT.